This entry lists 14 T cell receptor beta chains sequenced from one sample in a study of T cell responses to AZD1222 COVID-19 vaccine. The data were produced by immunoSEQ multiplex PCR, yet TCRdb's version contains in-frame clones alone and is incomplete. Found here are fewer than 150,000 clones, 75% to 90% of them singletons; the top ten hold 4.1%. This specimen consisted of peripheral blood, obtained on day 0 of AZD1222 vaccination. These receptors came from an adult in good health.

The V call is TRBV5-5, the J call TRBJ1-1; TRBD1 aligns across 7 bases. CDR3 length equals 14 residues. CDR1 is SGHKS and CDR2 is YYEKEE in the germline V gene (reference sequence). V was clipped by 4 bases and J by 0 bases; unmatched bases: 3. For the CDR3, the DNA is TGTGCCAGCAGCCCGACAGGGATGAACACTGAAGCTTTCTTT. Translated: CASSPTGMNTEAFF.

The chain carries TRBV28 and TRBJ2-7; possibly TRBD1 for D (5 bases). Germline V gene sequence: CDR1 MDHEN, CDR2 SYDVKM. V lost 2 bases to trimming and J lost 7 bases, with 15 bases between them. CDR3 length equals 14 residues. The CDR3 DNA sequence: TGTGCCAGCAGTTTAGGTCTAAGGGGAAGAGAGCAGTACTTC. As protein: CASSLGLRGREQYF. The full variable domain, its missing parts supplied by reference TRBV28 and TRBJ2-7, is DVKVTQSSRYLVKRTGEKVFLECVQDMDHENMFWYRQDPGLGLRLIYFSYDVKMKEKGDIPEGYSVSREKKERFSLILESASTNQTSMYLCASSLGLRGREQYFGPGTRLTVT.

CDR3 sequence (DNA): TGTGCCAGCAGTTACTCGACGCGGGGGAACACCGGGGAGCTGTTTTTT. This sequence encodes CASSYSTRGNTGELFF. The chain uses TRBV6-5 and TRBJ2-2; D is perhaps TRBD2 (6 bases). The CDR3 contains 16 residues. V was cut by 0 bases and J by 1 base, with 9 bases left in between. The V gene's germline CDR1 is MNHEY and CDR2 SVGAGI.

This CDR3 reads CASTPRGQGSTEAFF. CDR3 nucleotide sequence: TGTGCCAGCACCCCACGGGGACAGGGAAGCACTGAAGCTTTCTTT. The chain combines TRBV6-5 with TRBJ1-1; 9 bases map to TRBD1. The germline CDR1 and CDR2 sequences are MNHEY and SVGAGI. This CDR3 region has 15 residues. J lost 4 bases, V lost 7 bases, and 10 bases had no gene match.

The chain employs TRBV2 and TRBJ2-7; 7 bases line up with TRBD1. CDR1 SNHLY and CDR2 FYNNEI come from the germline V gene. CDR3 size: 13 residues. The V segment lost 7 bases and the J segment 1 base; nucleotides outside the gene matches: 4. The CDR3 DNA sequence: TGTGCCAGCACGGGACAGAGATCCTACGAGCAGTACTTC. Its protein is CASTGQRSYEQYF.

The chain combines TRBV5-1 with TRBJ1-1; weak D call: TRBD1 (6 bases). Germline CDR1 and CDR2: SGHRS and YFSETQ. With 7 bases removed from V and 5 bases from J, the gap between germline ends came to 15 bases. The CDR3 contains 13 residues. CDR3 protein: CASDGGRGTEAFF. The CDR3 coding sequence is TGCGCCAGCGATGGGGGCAGGGGTACTGAAGCTTTCTTT. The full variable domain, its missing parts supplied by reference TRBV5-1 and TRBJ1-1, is KAGVTQTPRYLIKTRGQQVTLSCSPISGHRSVSWYQQTPGQGLQFLFEYFSETQRNKGNFPGRFSGRQFSNSRSEMNVSTLELGDSALYLCASDGGRGTEAFFGQGTRLTVV.

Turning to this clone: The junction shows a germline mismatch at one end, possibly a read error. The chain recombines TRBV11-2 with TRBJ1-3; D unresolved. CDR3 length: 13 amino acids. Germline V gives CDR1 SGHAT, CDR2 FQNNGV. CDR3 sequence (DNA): TGTGCCAGCAGCTTAGATGAGGGCAGCTTACTGAATTTT. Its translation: CASSLDEGSLLNF.

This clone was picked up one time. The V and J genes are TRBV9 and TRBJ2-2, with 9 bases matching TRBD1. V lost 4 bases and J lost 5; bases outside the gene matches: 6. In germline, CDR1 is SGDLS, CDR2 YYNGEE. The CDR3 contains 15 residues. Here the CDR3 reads CASSIQGAQTGELFF. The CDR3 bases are TGTGCCAGCAGCATACAGGGGGCGCAGACCGGGGAGCTGTTTTTT.

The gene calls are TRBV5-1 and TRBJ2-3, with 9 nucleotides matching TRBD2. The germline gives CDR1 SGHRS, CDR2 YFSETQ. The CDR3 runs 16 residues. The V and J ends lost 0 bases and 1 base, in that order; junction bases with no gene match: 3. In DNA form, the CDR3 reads TGCGCCAGCAGCTTGGACCAGCGGGGGGGCACAGATACGCAGTATTTT. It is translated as CASSLDQRGGTDTQYF.

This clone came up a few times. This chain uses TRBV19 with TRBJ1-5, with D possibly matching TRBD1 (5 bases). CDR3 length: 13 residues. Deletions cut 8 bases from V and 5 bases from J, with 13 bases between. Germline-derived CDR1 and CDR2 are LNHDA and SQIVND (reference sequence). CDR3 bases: TGTGCCAGTTCCAGGGTGGTGGATCAGCCCCAGCATTTT. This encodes CASSRVVDQPQHF.

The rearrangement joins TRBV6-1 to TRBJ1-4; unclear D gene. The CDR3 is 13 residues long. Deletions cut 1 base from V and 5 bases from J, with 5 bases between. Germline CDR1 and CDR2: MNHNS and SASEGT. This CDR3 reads CASSEGRNEKLFF. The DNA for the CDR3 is TGTGCCAGCAGTGAAGGGCGCAATGAAAAACTGTTTTTT.

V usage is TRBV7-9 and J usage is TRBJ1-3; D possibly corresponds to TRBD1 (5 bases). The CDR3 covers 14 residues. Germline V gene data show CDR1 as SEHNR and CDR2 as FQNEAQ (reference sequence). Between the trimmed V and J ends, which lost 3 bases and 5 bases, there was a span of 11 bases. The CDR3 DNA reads TGTGCCAGCAGCTTTCGGGACGGTAGAAACACCATATATTTT. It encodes CASSFRDGRNTIYF.

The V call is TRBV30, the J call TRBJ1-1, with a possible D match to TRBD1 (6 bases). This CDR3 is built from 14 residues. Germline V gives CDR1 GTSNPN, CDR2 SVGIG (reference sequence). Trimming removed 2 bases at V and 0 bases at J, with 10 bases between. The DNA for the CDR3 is TGTGCCTGGAGTCCGGCAGGGGTGAACACTGAAGCTTTCTTT. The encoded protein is CAWSPAGVNTEAFF.

The CDR3 spells CASSTARGFF. The CDR3 DNA sequence: TGTGCCAGCAGTACGGCGCGGGGGTTCTTT. The gene calls are TRBV6-5 and TRBJ1-1, with D tentatively TRBD1 (5 bases). The length of the CDR3 is 10 residues. Per the germline V gene, CDR1 is MNHEY and CDR2 is SVGAGI. Trimming removed 5 bases from V and 14 bases from J, with 12 bases in between.